This T cell receptor (beta chain) derives from a study of beta chain features in type 1 diabetes. Study-level points and caveats: Across all four CD4+ subsets, people with type 1 diabetes showed modestly shorter TCRB CDR3s.

The entirety of the isolated RNA underwent reverse transcription, so expressed TCRB transcripts were sequenced. The repertoire was sequenced with immunoSEQ multiplex PCR; TCRdb's copy has only in-frame clones and lacks some. This table has about 48,000 clones, roughly two fifths appearing once. A word on this clone: Its matching antigen is unknown.

The material sequenced was Tregs from blood. The source is a young man with type 1 diabetes.

In nucleotides, the CDR3 is TGTGCCTGGGGGACAGGCCAGCCCCAGCATTTT. This gives the protein CAWGTGQPQHF. The J gene is TRBJ1-5, the V gene TRBV30; the match to TRBD1 covers 8 bases. Germline V gives CDR1 GTSNPN, CDR2 SVGIG (reference sequence). Unmatched junction bases numbered 1, after V lost 5 bases and J lost 7 bases. The CDR3 extends over 11 amino acids.